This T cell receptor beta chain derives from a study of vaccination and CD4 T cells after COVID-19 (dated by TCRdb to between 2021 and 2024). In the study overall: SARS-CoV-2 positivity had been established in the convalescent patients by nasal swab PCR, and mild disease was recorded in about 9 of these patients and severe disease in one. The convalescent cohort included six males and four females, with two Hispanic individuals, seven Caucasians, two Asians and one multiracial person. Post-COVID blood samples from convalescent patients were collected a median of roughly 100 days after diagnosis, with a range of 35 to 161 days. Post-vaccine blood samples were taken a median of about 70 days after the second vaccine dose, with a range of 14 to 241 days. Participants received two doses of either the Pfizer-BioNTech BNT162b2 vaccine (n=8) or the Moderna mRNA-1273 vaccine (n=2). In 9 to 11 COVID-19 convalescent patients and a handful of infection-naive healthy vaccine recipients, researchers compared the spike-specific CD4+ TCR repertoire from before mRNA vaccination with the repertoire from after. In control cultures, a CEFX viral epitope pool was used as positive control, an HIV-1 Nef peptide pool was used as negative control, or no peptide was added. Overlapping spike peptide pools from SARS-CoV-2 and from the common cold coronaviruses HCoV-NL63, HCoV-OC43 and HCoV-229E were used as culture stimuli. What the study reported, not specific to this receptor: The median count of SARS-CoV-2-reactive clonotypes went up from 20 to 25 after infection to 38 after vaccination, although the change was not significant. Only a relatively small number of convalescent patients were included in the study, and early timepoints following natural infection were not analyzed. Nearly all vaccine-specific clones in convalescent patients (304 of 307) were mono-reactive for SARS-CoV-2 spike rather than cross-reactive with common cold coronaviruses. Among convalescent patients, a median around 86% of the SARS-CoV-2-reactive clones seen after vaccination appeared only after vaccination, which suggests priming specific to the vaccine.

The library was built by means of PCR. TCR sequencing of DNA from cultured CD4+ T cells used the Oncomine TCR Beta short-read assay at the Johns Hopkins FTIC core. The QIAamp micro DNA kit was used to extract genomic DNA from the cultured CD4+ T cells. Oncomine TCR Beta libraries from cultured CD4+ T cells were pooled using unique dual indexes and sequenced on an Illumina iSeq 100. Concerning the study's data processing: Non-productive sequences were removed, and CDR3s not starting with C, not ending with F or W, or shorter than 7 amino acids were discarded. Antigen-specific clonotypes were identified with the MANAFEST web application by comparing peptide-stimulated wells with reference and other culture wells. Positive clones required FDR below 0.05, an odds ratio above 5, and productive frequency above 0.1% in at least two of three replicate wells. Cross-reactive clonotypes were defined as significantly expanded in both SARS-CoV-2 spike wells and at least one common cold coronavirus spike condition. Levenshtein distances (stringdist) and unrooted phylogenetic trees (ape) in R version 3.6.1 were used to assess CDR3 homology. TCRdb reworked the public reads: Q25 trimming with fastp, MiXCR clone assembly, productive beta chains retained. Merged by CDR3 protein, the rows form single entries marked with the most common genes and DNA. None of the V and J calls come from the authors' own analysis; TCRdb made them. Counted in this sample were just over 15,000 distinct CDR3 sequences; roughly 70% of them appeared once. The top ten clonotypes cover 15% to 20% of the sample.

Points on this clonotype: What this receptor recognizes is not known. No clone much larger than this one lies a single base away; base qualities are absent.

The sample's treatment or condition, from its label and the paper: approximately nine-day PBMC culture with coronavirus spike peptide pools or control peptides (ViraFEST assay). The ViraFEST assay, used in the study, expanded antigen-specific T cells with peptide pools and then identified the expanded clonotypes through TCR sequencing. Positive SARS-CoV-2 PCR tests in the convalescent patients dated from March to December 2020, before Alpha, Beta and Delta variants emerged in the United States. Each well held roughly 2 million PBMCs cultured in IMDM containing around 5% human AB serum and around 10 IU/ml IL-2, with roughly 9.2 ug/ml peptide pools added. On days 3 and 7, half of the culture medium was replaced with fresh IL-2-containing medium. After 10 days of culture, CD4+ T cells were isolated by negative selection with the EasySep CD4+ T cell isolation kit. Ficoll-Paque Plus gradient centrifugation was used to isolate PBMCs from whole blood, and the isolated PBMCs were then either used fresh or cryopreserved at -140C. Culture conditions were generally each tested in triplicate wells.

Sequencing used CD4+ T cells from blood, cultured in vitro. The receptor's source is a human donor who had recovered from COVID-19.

The sequence in DNA is TGCGCCAGCCAGCGGGCCTTCAATGAGCAGTTCTTC. This translates into CASQRAFNEQFF. Here the chain combines TRBV10-2 and TRBJ2-1, with a weak D call of TRBD2 (6 bases match). V is clipped by 8 bases and J by 6 bases, and the sequence between their germline boundaries is 11 bases long. The germline V gene encodes CDR1 WSHSY and CDR2 SAAADI. The CDR3 measures 12 amino acids from cysteine to phenylalanine. Here the CDR3 DNA is all that survives: 36 bases in frame from base 1.